These 9 T cell receptor beta chains came from one sample sequenced in a study of cytomegalovirus exposure and HLA in healthy donors. Clones were sequenced by immunoSEQ multiplex PCR, and TCRdb holds only the in-frame ones, with some missing. This table holds approximately 100,000 clones, approximately 93% found once. The sequencing sample was made of PBMCs. The source is a woman in her twenties or thirties in good health and CMV-seropositive.

V usage is TRBV6-5 and J usage is TRBJ1-2, with TRBD1 matching over 7 bases. The CDR3 runs 14 residues. Unmatched junction bases numbered 2, after V lost 2 bases and J lost 2 bases. CDR1 and CDR2 from the germline V gene are MNHEY and SVGAGI. CDR3 region: CASSYAQGNYGYTF. CDR3 sequence (DNA): TGTGCCAGCAGTTACGCACAGGGGAACTATGGCTACACCTTC.

V usage is TRBV7-2 and J usage is TRBJ2-7, with D tentatively TRBD2 (5 bases). Germline V gives CDR1 SGHTA, CDR2 FQGNSA. CDR3 length: 13 amino acids. The germline V and J ends were trimmed by 3 bases and 3 bases, with 9 bases remaining between them. Here the CDR3 reads CASSFGLIYEQYF. The DNA of the CDR3 is TGTGCCAGCAGCTTCGGACTGATCTACGAGCAGTACTTC.

The gene calls are TRBV5-4 and TRBJ1-4, with TRBD1 matching over 7 bases. This CDR3 comprises 13 residues. The V segment lost 4 bases and the J segment 11 bases; nucleotides outside the gene matches: 8. CDR1 is SGHNT, CDR2 YYREEE, per germline (reference sequence). CDR3 region: CASSHDRVRKLFF. CDR3 DNA: TGTGCCAGCAGCCACGACAGGGTACGGAAACTGTTTTTT.

This chain links TRBV28 with TRBJ2-3; 10 bases match TRBD2. This CDR3 region has 15 residues. Germline-derived CDR1 and CDR2 are MDHEN and SYDVKM. The J segment lost 2 bases and the V segment lost 6 bases, leaving 5 bases of the junction unmatched. The CDR3 loop reads CASSLSGRVTDTQYF. In DNA form, the CDR3 reads TGTGCCAGCAGCCTGAGCGGGAGGGTCACAGATACGCAGTATTTT.

V and J are TRBV11-2 and TRBJ2-5; D not resolved. Trimming removed 6 bases at V and 2 bases at J, with 10 bases between. This CDR3 is built from 13 residues. Germline V gene data show CDR1 as SGHAT and CDR2 as FQNNGV. The CDR3 nucleotides are TGTGCCAGCAGTCCTACGCGGCAAGAGACCCAGTACTTC. This encodes CASSPTRQETQYF.

The genes are TRBV6-1 and TRBJ1-5, with 8 bases that match TRBD1. The CDR3 covers 14 residues. V trimming: 6 bases; J trimming: 3 bases; junction bases outside the gene matches: 4. Germline CDR1 MNHNS, CDR2 SASEGT. Here the CDR3 reads CASRVDRVNQPQHF. The CDR3 coding sequence is TGTGCCAGCAGAGTGGACAGGGTCAATCAGCCCCAGCATTTT.

This clone was recorded only once. The rearrangement joins TRBV19 to TRBJ1-5; the D gene is possibly TRBD1 (6 bases). The length of the CDR3 is 14 residues. Germline V gene lookup returns CDR1 LNHDA and CDR2 SQIVND (reference sequence). V was cut by 1 base and J by 2 bases, with 6 bases left in between. This chain's CDR3 is CASSIAGGNQPQHF. In DNA form, the CDR3 reads TGTGCCAGTAGTATAGCAGGGGGCAATCAGCCCCAGCATTTT.

This clone was counted between two and nine times. V is TRBV7-2 and J is TRBJ2-1; D possibly corresponds to TRBD1 (6 bases). The V end was cut by 3 bases, the J end by 4 bases, with 13 bases between. The CDR3 spans 15 residues. Per the germline V gene, CDR1 is SGHTA and CDR2 is FQGNSA. CDR3 nucleotide sequence: TGTGCCAGCAGCTTCCAGATAACAGGGTACAATGAGCAGTTCTTC. It yields the protein CASSFQITGYNEQFF.

The chain links TRBV13 to TRBJ2-1, with 10 bases that match TRBD2. CDR3 length equals 15 residues. The V gene's germline CDR1 is PRHDT and CDR2 FYEKMQ (reference sequence). Losses at the gene ends were 5 bases for V and 8 bases for J; bases not matched to a gene: 9. The CDR3: CASSTPSGRGHEQFF. The CDR3 DNA is TGTGCCAGCAGCACACCTAGCGGGAGAGGGCATGAGCAGTTCTTC.